The rows below give T cell receptor beta chains drawn from one sample of a study of T cell repertoires in cytomegalovirus infection. Their antigens remain unidentified. TCRdb re-called the reads with MiXCR, one entry per CDR3 protein. The data show more than 75,000 distinct CDR3 sequences, less than 30% seen once. The sample was CD8+ T cells from cultured PBMCs, taken from culture after CMV antigen stimulation. All receptors derive from a human donor in good health (CMV status not recorded). Some clones in this sample may be carry-over from other donors' samples. Both conserved end residues are part of each CDR3. The D gene is left open where the match is weak. Only part of the rows carry a size: once, few, many, or a class if the clone is expanded.

V gene	J gene	clone size	CDR3 length	D gene	CDR3 DNA	CDR3 protein
TRBV7-9	TRBJ2-2	-	15	TRBD1	TGTGCCAGCAACCGACAGGGGCTGGATACCGGGGAGCTGTTTTTT	CASNRQGLDTGELFF
TRBV6-2/TRBV6-3	TRBJ1-1	-	19	-	TGTGCCAGCAGTTCATACGGACTCAACGGCGGGGTAGGCCGGACTGAAGCTTTCTTT	CASSSYGLNGGVGRTEAFF
TRBV2	TRBJ2-5	-	15	TRBD2	TGTGCCAGCAGTGGACTAGCGGGGGGAGGAGAGACCCAGTACTTC	CASSGLAGGGETQYF
TRBV20-1	TRBJ2-1	-	14	-	TGCAGTGCGCCGACAGTGGGGTCCTACAATGAGCAGTTCTTC	CSAPTVGSYNEQFF
TRBV7-9	TRBJ2-3	few	20	TRBD1	TGTGCCAGCAGCCCCCCTTACCCTATCCGACAGGGGGTAAGCACAGATACGCAGTATTTT	CASSPPYPIRQGVSTDTQYF
TRBV27	TRBJ2-2	few	14	-	TGTGCCAGCAGTTCCCTCATGAACACCGGGGAGCTGTTTTTT	CASSSLMNTGELFF
TRBV12-3/TRBV12-4	TRBJ2-1	-	13	-	TGTGCCAGCAGGACGGTTTGGCCCAATGAGCAGTTCTTC	CASRTVWPNEQFF
TRBV9	TRBJ2-5	-	14	-	TGTGCCAGCAGCCCCGGCCCATTCCAAGAGACCCAGTACTTC	CASSPGPFQETQYF
TRBV2	TRBJ1-2	-	14	TRBD1	TGTGCCAGCAGTGGGACAGGGGTTGACTATGGCTACACCTTC	CASSGTGVDYGYTF
TRBV19	TRBJ2-2	-	15	TRBD2	TGTGCCAGTAGTTGGACTAGCGGGGGCACCGGGGAGCTGTTTTTT	CASSWTSGGTGELFF
TRBV12-3/TRBV12-4	TRBJ2-5	-	15	TRBD1	TGTGCCAGCAGTCTACGGACAGGGGGCGCGGAGACCCAGTACTTC	CASSLRTGGAETQYF
TRBV7-9	TRBJ2-3	many	19	-	TGTGCCAGCAGCTCCGGACTCTTAGTTTTGCGGGACCCCACAGATACGCAGTATTTT	CASSSGLLVLRDPTDTQYF
TRBV7-9	TRBJ1-1	few	17	TRBD1	TGTGCCAGCAGCCAAACAGGGGTTTCACCCATGAACACTGAAGCTTTCTTT	CASSQTGVSPMNTEAFF
TRBV6-1	TRBJ2-7	-	12	-	TGTGCCAGCCTGGGCAGTTCCTACGAGCAGTACTTC	CASLGSSYEQYF
TRBV6-1	TRBJ1-6	-	16	-	TGTGCCAGCAGTCTCGAACAGGGTGGGTTTAATTCACCCCTCCACTTT	CASSLEQGGFNSPLHF
TRBV7-9	TRBJ2-1	few	14	TRBD2	TGTGCCAGCAGCTTAGCCGGGGGGATGAATGAGCAGTTCTTC	CASSLAGGMNEQFF
TRBV7-9	TRBJ1-2	-	15	-	TGTGCCAGCACCCCTCTGGGGGACCCGAACTATGGCTACACCTTC	CASTPLGDPNYGYTF
TRBV12-3/TRBV12-4	TRBJ1-1	many	13	-	TGTGCCAGCACCAATGGGCCCATCACTGAAGCTTTCTTT	CASTNGPITEAFF
TRBV10-3	TRBJ2-2	few	12	-	TGTGCCATCAGTGAGAACACCGGGGAGCTGTTTTTT	CAISENTGELFF
TRBV20-1	TRBJ2-1	few	15	TRBD1	TGCAGTGCTCTCAGGATAGGACAGGGGAACAATGAGCAGTTCTTC	CSALRIGQGNNEQFF
TRBV6-8	TRBJ2-5	-	14	-	TGTGCCAGCAGTCCGGGACTTTCGCAAGAGACCCAGTACTTC	CASSPGLSQETQYF
TRBV7-3	TRBJ2-3	many	18	-	TGTGCCAGCAGCTTATCCTCGGGGGCTCGTTTAGGCACAGATACGCAGTATTTT	CASSLSSGARLGTDTQYF
TRBV4-1	TRBJ2-7	-	13	-	TGCGCCAGCAGCCAAGACGCCAGCTACGAGCAGTACTTC	CASSQDASYEQYF
TRBV6-5	TRBJ2-7	-	15	-	TGTGCCAGCAGTCCCTGGGACGGAGACTCCTACGAGCAGTACTTC	CASSPWDGDSYEQYF
TRBV6-2/TRBV6-3	TRBJ1-1	few	16	TRBD1	TGTGCCAGCAGTTACCCCCCCGACAGGGTGAACACTGAAGCTTTCTTT	CASSYPPDRVNTEAFF
TRBV7-2	TRBJ1-2	-	12	-	TGTGCCAGCAGCCCCCGGTCGCATGGCTACACCTTC	CASSPRSHGYTF
TRBV7-9	TRBJ2-5	few	13	-	TGTGCCAGCAGCTTAGCCGACCGGGAGACCCAGTACTTC	CASSLADRETQYF
TRBV4-1	TRBJ1-5	many	15	-	TGCGCCAGCAGCCAGTCAGGCCAGGGCGACCAGCCCCAGCATTTT	CASSQSGQGDQPQHF
TRBV7-9	TRBJ2-1	few	16	-	TGTGCCAGCACCTTAGTCGTCGGGGGCCCAAACAATGAGCAGTTCTTC	CASTLVVGGPNNEQFF
TRBV7-2	TRBJ2-3	many	15	-	TGTGCCAGCAGAACAACAGGGTCTAGCACAGATACGCAGTATTTT	CASRTTGSSTDTQYF
TRBV7-8	TRBJ1-5	few	13	-	TGTGCCAGCGGTGGTAGCGGCAATCAGCCCCAGCATTTT	CASGGSGNQPQHF
TRBV5-4	TRBJ2-7	few	12	-	TGTGCCAGCAGCTTAAAGGGGTGGGAGCAGTACTTC	CASSLKGWEQYF
TRBV7-6	TRBJ1-2	few	14	-	TGTGCCAGCAGCTTAGGGTTACAGGGTAACGGCTACACCTTC	CASSLGLQGNGYTF
TRBV7-9	TRBJ2-3	many	12	-	TGTGCCAGCAGCTTTGACACAGATACGCAGTATTTT	CASSFDTDTQYF
TRBV12-3/TRBV12-4	TRBJ1-4	many	15	TRBD1	TGTGCCAGCAGTCAGGGTCAGGGGGCAAGCGAAAAACTGTTTTTT	CASSQGQGASEKLFF
TRBV7-8	TRBJ2-1	few	14	-	TGTGCCAGCAGCCACGGGGGAGTCCTCAATGAGCAGTTCTTC	CASSHGGVLNEQFF
TRBV11-1	TRBJ2-1	-	16	TRBD2	TGTGCCAGCACCTTACCGGGACTAGCGGGGGGGAATGAGCAGTTCTTC	CASTLPGLAGGNEQFF
TRBV2	TRBJ1-4	-	16	-	TGTGCCAGCAGTGAACATCAGGGAGGGATTAATGAAAAACTGTTTTTT	CASSEHQGGINEKLFF
TRBV7-6	TRBJ2-1	many	15	-	TGTGCCAGCAGCTCCGACTCGAGCTCCTACAATGAGCAGTTCTTC	CASSSDSSSYNEQFF
TRBV7-2	TRBJ2-1	-	10	-	TGTGCCAGCCACTACAATGAGCAGTTCTTC	CASHYNEQFF
TRBV7-2	TRBJ1-2	-	15	TRBD1	TGTGCCAGCAGCTTACCCAACAGGGGAGAATATGGCTACACCTTC	CASSLPNRGEYGYTF
TRBV28	TRBJ2-2	many	14	-	TGTGCCAGCAGTTTGAGGCTTCTCACCGGGGAGCTGTTTTTT	CASSLRLLTGELFF
TRBV7-8	TRBJ2-5	many	16	TRBD1	TGTGCCAGCAGCAACCCCGGGACAGTTAGGCGGGAGACCCAGTACTTC	CASSNPGTVRRETQYF